The present TCR beta chain was sequenced within a study of CD8 T cells in ankylosing spondylitis. Broader study findings: Characteristic of ankylosing spondylitis blood, it appeared, was a TCR beta motif comprising eight highly homologous variants. Those disease-linked clones were CD8+; they were also relatively rare in peripheral blood. Matched ankylosing spondylitis synovial fluid reportedly showed significant enrichment of disease-linked clones.

This clonotype was counted a few times. Its specificity is unknown. Quantitative 5'-RACE with molecular barcodes generated TCR beta libraries. TCRdb called the 5' RACE reads again in MiXCR, with one record for every CDR3 protein. The sample has about 800,000 distinct CDR3 sequences; roughly 10% are singletons. Germline values: CDR1 MNHEY, CDR2 SVGEGT. Trimming took 6 bases from V and 0 from J, leaving 12 bases between them. CDR3 length: 14 amino acids. Input material: blood, either unsorted or a sorted T cell fraction (not recorded which). The chain recombines TRBV6-2 or TRBV6-3 with TRBJ2-7, with D perhaps TRBD2 (5 bases). The receptor was derived from a male donor with ankylosing spondylitis. DNA for the CDR3: TGTGCCAGCAGACCAAGACTATTCTCCTACGAGCAGTACTTC. Translated: CASRPRLFSYEQYF.